Presented here are 19 T cell receptor beta chains from one specimen sequenced in a study of shared clonotypes between healthy human individuals (dated by TCRdb to between 2020 and 2021). Library preparation employed the immunoSEQ multiplex PCR assay. Not all clones reach the TCRdb copy of this immuneACCESS table, which keeps in-frame sequences only. Checked studies attribute under half of the gap to unresolved V genes and leave the rest unexplained. The sample contains about 700,000 clones, approximately 74% of them found a single time. The ten largest clonotypes hold around 1.6% of the sample. Sequencing used memory CD4+ T cells sorted from blood. In the paper's terms, the cell subset or site label means: CD45RA-negative fraction. The receptors here all came from a woman in her 30s in good health.

This clone came up a few times. Other DNA sequences of this sample code for an identical CDR3. The J gene is TRBJ1-1, the V gene TRBV7-2; no clear D. Germline lookup yields CDR1 SGHTA and CDR2 FQGNSA. The CDR3 consists of 13 residues. Trimming shortened V by 1 base and J by 0 bases, and 3 bases separated the two germline ends. The CDR3, as DNA: TGTGCCAGCAGCTTAGATATGAACACTGAAGCTTTCTTT. Protein product: CASSLDMNTEAFF.

The chain carries TRBV6-1 and TRBJ1-4, with D unclear. V was cut by 2 bases and J by 11 bases, with 15 bases left in between. The CDR3 consists of 14 residues. The germline V gene has CDR1 MNHNS and CDR2 SASEGT. The CDR3 spells CASSELNRRDKLFF. In DNA form, the CDR3 reads TGTGCCAGCAGTGAATTGAATAGGAGGGATAAACTGTTTTTT.

With respect to this clone: This may be a read error: a much more frequent sequence differs by one nucleotide. This chain connects TRBV4-1 to TRBJ2-1; no clear D gene. The CDR3 contains 14 residues. Germline-derived CDR1 and CDR2 are MGHRA and YSYEKL. CDR3 region: CAGSQGSLYNEQFF. Here the CDR3 DNA reads TGCGCCGGCAGCCAAGGAAGTCTCTACAATGAGCAGTTCTTC.

In this sample, this clone turned up many times. The CDR3 is CASSQVRGSANTGELFF. As DNA, the CDR3 is TGTGCCAGCAGCCAAGTCAGGGGATCGGCTAACACCGGGGAGCTGTTTTTT. The chain couples TRBV4-2 to TRBJ2-2, with D tentatively TRBD1 (6 bases). V was clipped by 1 base and J by 2 bases, with 14 bases between them. Germline V CDR1 and CDR2: LGHNA, YNFKEQ. This CDR3 is built from 17 residues.

A word on this clone: It may be a read error: a sequence one base away is much more abundant. Within the sample, other DNA sequences also encode this same CDR3. The rearrangement uses TRBV6-5 and TRBJ2-5; 7 bases are shared with TRBD2. This CDR3 has 15 residues. V shed 2 bases and J 1 base; nucleotides not matched to a gene: 4. Germline lookup yields CDR1 MNHEY and CDR2 SVGAGI. This chain's CDR3 is CASSYLASGQETQYF. The CDR3 DNA follows: TGTGCCAGCAGTTACCTCGCTAGCGGCCAAGAGACCCAGTACTTC.

V and J are TRBV5-4 and TRBJ1-2; D call uncertain. The V gene's germline CDR1 is SGHNT and CDR2 YYREEE (reference sequence). With 3 bases removed from V and 0 bases from J, the gap between germline ends came to 15 bases. The CDR3 covers 16 residues. The CDR3 spells CASSSPRHKANYGYTF. Here the CDR3 DNA reads TGTGCCAGCAGCTCGCCTCGACACAAAGCTAACTATGGCTACACCTTC.

The chain uses TRBV6-5 and TRBJ1-5, with a possible D match to TRBD1 (6 bases). Germline values: CDR1 MNHEY, CDR2 SVGAGI. The V end was cut by 5 bases, the J end by 3 bases, with 8 bases between. The CDR3 runs 13 residues. Here the CDR3 DNA reads TGTGCCAGCAGTACAGGGTACAATCAGCCCCAGCATTTT. As protein: CASSTGYNQPQHF.

The chain carries TRBV28 and TRBJ2-7; 10 positions match TRBD1. Losses at the gene ends were 6 bases for V and 1 base for J; bases not matched to a gene: 6. This CDR3 has 15 residues. The germline CDR1 and CDR2 sequences are MDHEN and SYDVKM. The CDR3 coding sequence is TGTGCCAGCAGCACGCAGGGACAGGGGTCCTACGAGCAGTACTTC. Its protein product is CASSTQGQGSYEQYF.

The J gene is TRBJ2-2, the V gene TRBV2; D is ambiguous. This CDR3 region has 16 residues. Germline V gene sequence: CDR1 SNHLY, CDR2 FYNNEI. Trimming stripped 4 bases from V and 0 bases from J, with 12 bases between. CDR3 coding DNA: TGTGCCAGCAGTGTACTGGGCGGCGCGAACACCGGGGAGCTGTTTTTT. It is translated as CASSVLGGANTGELFF.

The gene calls are TRBV7-8 and TRBJ2-7, with D perhaps being TRBD1 or TRBD2 (5 bases each). This CDR3 region has 15 residues. Trimming cost V 5 bases and J 0 bases, with 14 bases left between them. In germline, CDR1 is SGHVS, CDR2 FQNEAQ. The CDR3 nucleotides read TGTGCCAGCAGCCAGGGACGTCTTAGCTCCTACGAGCAGTACTTC. Translating it yields CASSQGRLSSYEQYF.

In regard to this clone: This could be a read error, since a much larger clone is one nucleotide away. The identical CDR3 is also encoded by other nucleotide sequences in the sample. The J gene is TRBJ2-1, the V gene TRBV5-1; 9 nucleotides align to TRBD2. The CDR3 is 15 residues long. Trimming cost V 1 base and J 4 bases; bases outside gene matches: 3. Germline V gene data show CDR1 as SGHRS and CDR2 as YFSETQ. The CDR3 DNA reads as TGCGCCAGCAGCTTGTCGACTAGCGGTTACAATGAGCAGTTCTTC. Its protein product is CASSLSTSGYNEQFF. Filled out from reference TRBV5-1 and TRBJ2-1, the complete variable domain reads KAGVTQTPRYLIKTRGQQVTLSCSPISGHRSVSWYQQTPGQGLQFLFEYFSETQRNKGNFPGRFSGRQFSNSRSEMNVSTLELGDSALYLCASSLSTSGYNEQFFGPGTRLTVL.

V is TRBV4-1 and J is TRBJ2-3, with no clear D. Germline CDR1 MGHRA, CDR2 YSYEKL. CDR3 size: 14 residues. Trimming left V 4 bases short and J 3 bases short, with 11 bases between. CDR3 bases: TGCGCCAGCAGCCGGCCCACCGGGACAGATACGCAGTATTTT. It specifies CASSRPTGTDTQYF.

This clone was recorded only once. The V call is TRBV2, the J call TRBJ1-5; TRBD1 matches at 8 bases. The CDR3 runs 14 residues. The V gene end was trimmed by 6 bases and the J gene end by 6 bases; junction bases not matched to a gene: 7. CDR1 is SNHLY and CDR2 is FYNNEI in the germline V gene. This CDR3 reads CASRKTGGGQPQHF. CDR3 coding DNA: TGTGCCAGCAGGAAAACAGGGGGGGGTCAGCCCCAGCATTTT.

This clone was seen repeatedly, ten times or more. Other DNA sequences from this sample encode an identical CDR3 as well. The chain links TRBV6-1 to TRBJ2-1; TRBD2 aligns across 9 bases. J was trimmed by 7 bases and V by 2 bases; bases with no gene match: 6. This CDR3 has 15 amino acids. CDR1 is MNHNS, CDR2 SASEGT, per germline. CDR3 bases: TGTGCCAGCAGTGAACTGGCGGGAGGGCCAAATGAGCAGTTCTTC. Its translation is CASSELAGGPNEQFF.

This chain links TRBV9 with TRBJ2-1, with D possibly matching TRBD2 (6 bases). Trimming cost V 6 bases and J 4 bases, with 14 bases left between them. The CDR3 is made up of 14 amino acids. Germline lookup yields CDR1 SGDLS and CDR2 YYNGEE. The CDR3 is CASTAGPGYNEQFF. The CDR3 bases are TGTGCCAGCACGGCGGGGCCGGGGTACAATGAGCAGTTCTTC. The variable domain in full, completed from reference TRBV9 and TRBJ2-1, reads DSGVTQTPKHLITATGQRVTLRCSPRSGDLSVYWYQQSLDQGLQFLIQYYNGEERAKGNILERFSAQQFPDLHSELNLSSLELGDSALYFCASTAGPGYNEQFFGPGTRLTVL.

The chain uses TRBV11-2 and TRBJ2-6; D could derive from TRBD1 or TRBD2 (5 bases each). V was cut by 0 bases and J by 4 bases, with 7 bases left in between. CDR3 length equals 15 residues. Germline assignment: CDR1 SGHAT and CDR2 FQNNGV. The CDR3 nucleotides read TGTGCCAGCAGCTTAGACAGGGACGGGGCCAACGTCCTGACTTTC. Residues: CASSLDRDGANVLTF. The variable domain in full, completed from reference TRBV11-2 and TRBJ2-6, reads EAGVAQSPRYKIIEKRQSVAFWCNPISGHATLYWYQQILGQGPKLLIQFQNNGVVDDSQLPKDRFSAERLKGVDSTLKIQPAKLEDSAVYLCASSLDRDGANVLTFGAGSRLTVL.

V and J are TRBV9 and TRBJ2-1, with 12 bases lining up with TRBD2. V shed 2 bases, J shed 7 bases, and the junction held 10 bases outside the gene matches. Germline V gene lookup returns CDR1 SGDLS and CDR2 YYNGEE. This CDR3 region has 17 residues. CDR3 protein: CASSVGLEGTSGNEQFF. CDR3 sequence (DNA): TGTGCCAGCAGCGTGGGCCTCGAAGGGACTAGCGGGAATGAGCAGTTCTTC.

This clone was observed a handful of times. This chain joins TRBV5-1 and TRBJ2-1, with TRBD2 matching 14 bases. The V gene end was trimmed by 0 bases and the J gene end by 5 bases; junction bases not matched to a gene: 1. This CDR3 region has 16 residues. CDR1 SGHRS and CDR2 YFSETQ come from the germline V gene. CDR3 loop: CASSLGLAGGDNEQFF. The CDR3 DNA reads as TGCGCCAGCAGCTTGGGACTAGCGGGAGGGGACAATGAGCAGTTCTTC.

The chain uses TRBV19 and TRBJ1-5; D call uncertain. The CDR3 extends over 15 amino acids. The V end was cut by 0 bases, the J end by 3 bases, with 9 bases between. From germline, CDR1 is LNHDA and CDR2 SQIVND (reference sequence). The CDR3, as DNA: TGTGCCAGTAGTATAGAGGGGTTCGACAATCAGCCCCAGCATTTT. Amino acid sequence: CASSIEGFDNQPQHF.